This entry lists 6 T cell receptor beta chains sequenced from one sample in a study of Graves' ophthalmopathy and Graves' hyperthyroidism. The TCR beta CDR3 regions underwent amplification from RNA transcripts. A first-round RT-PCR used HTBI primers, followed by a second-round multiplex PCR. TCRdb ran MiXCR on the multiplex PCR reads and lists one entry per CDR3 protein. The table records about 230,000 distinct CDR3 sequences, around 42% of them present only once. Sequencing was performed on peripheral blood. Receptor source: an adult man with Graves' ophthalmopathy.

The chain combines TRBV7-9 with TRBJ2-6; 8 nucleotides match TRBD1. The CDR3 is 19 residues long. Germline-derived CDR1 and CDR2 are SEHNR and FQNEAQ (reference sequence). The junction had 12 bases not matched to a gene; V was cut back by 3 bases and J by 2 bases. The chain's CDR3 is CASSFGTGQTRAGANVLTF. The CDR3 bases are TGTGCCAGCAGCTTTGGGACAGGCCAAACCAGGGCTGGGGCCAACGTCCTGACTTTC.

This clonotype appeared many times. The J gene is TRBJ1-5, the V gene TRBV29-1; D possibly corresponds to TRBD1 (5 bases). CDR3 length: 14 residues. Trimming stripped 2 bases from V and 1 base from J, with 9 bases between. Germline CDR1 SQVTM, CDR2 ANQGSEA. The DNA of the CDR3 is TGCAGCGTTGAAACAGGAGTAAGCAATCAGCCCCAGCATTTT. Translation gives CSVETGVSNQPQHF.

As regards this clonotype: The junction departs from germline at one end; a sequencing error may be responsible. This chain connects TRBV7-2 to TRBJ2-3; 7 bases are a match to TRBD1. Germline CDR1 SGHTA, CDR2 FQGNSA. The CDR3 runs 12 residues. The CDR3 region has the DNA TGTGCCAGTAGCTCCTACAGGGGCTCGCAGTATTTT. Encoded protein: CASSSYRGSQYF.

In this sample, this clonotype turned up a few times. The chain recombines TRBV9 with TRBJ1-2; D perhaps matches TRBD1 (5 bases). In germline, CDR1 is SGDLS, CDR2 YYNGEE. Trimming stripped 4 bases from V and 7 bases from J, with 11 bases between. The CDR3 totals 12 residues. The CDR3 region is CASSITQGGYTF. CDR3 in DNA: TGTGCCAGCAGCATAACCCAGGGTGGCTACACCTTC.

This clonotype was seen repeatedly, ten times or more. This chain uses TRBV7-3 with TRBJ1-1; 7 nucleotides line up with TRBD1. V gave up 3 bases and J gave up 6 bases; unmatched junction bases: 4. This CDR3 region has 13 residues. Germline CDR1 reads SGHTA; CDR2 reads FQGTGA. The CDR3 protein is CASSFGQASEAFF. CDR3 DNA sequence: TGTGCCAGCAGCTTCGGACAGGCCTCTGAAGCTTTCTTT.

Remarks on this clonotype: This may be a read error, as it is one base from a much larger clone. This rearrangement joins TRBV7-9 to TRBJ2-2; 8 bases align to TRBD1. The CDR3 runs to 14 residues. CDR1 and CDR2 from the germline V gene are SEHNR and FQNEAQ (reference sequence). The chain's CDR3 is CASSPNDRGGELFF. Here the CDR3 DNA reads TGTGCTAGCAGCCCTAACGACAGGGGCGGGGAGCTGTTTTTT.